This T cell receptor (beta chain) was recovered during a study of identical twins. General study points: The authors drew conclusions from cross-sectional statistical analysis rather than following the same donors.

Template switching introduced a universal primer site, and the cDNA bore unique molecular identifiers. TCRdb used MiXCR to reprocess the 5' RACE reads, holding one entry per CDR3 protein. The profile covers 450,000 to 650,000 distinct CDR3 sequences, with approximately 16% appearing a single time and around 0.48% taken by the ten largest. Trimming cost V 4 bases and J 0 bases; bases outside gene matches: 7. This CDR3 region has 17 residues. The germline gives CDR1 SGHRS, CDR2 YFSETQ. About this clonotype: Its antigen is unknown.

These data were likewise used in another study, on yellow fever vaccine responses in identical twins. According to that study: Twins' vaccine T cell responses were reported to seem partly convergent and partly personalized.

The sample consisted of CD4+ T cells sorted from blood. This TCR was recovered from a woman younger than 30 in good health. The chain is built from TRBV5-1 and TRBJ1-4, with 9 positions matching TRBD1. CDR3 region: CASSQQGAVATNEKLFF. The CDR3 DNA follows: TGCGCCAGCAGCCAACAGGGGGCGGTTGCAACTAATGAAAAACTGTTTTTT.